This T cell receptor (beta chain) was recorded in a study of CD8+ T cells in alopecia areata. Study-wide results and caveats: Affected lesional scalp, above all in alopecia totalis/universalis, was more clonal than normal scalp. Scalp clonality, together with expanded CD8+ clones among the top 100, fell significantly with tofacitinib.

This clone was seen only a few times. Its matching antigen is unknown. With 4 bases removed from V and 3 bases from J, the gap between germline ends came to 12 bases. The CDR3 covers 14 residues. Germline CDR1 is SGHDN and CDR2 is FVKESK. The treatment denotes: oral pan-JAK inhibitor, 5-10 mg twice daily. Collected material from alopecia areata patients comprised lesional scalp punch biopsies and peripheral blood. Reverse transcription of extracted RNA yielded cDNA, which provided the sequencing template. The repertoire was sequenced with immunoSEQ multiplex PCR; TCRdb's copy has only in-frame clones and lacks some. The data show around 60,000 clones, around 42% seen once.

Sequences were derived from CD8+ T cells sorted from blood, sampled at roughly week 38, from a patient treated with tofacitinib. V usage is TRBV14 and J usage is TRBJ1-1, with a possible D match to TRBD1 (6 bases). The TCR sequence derives from a human donor with alopecia areata. The DNA for the CDR3 is TGTGCCAGCAGCCCTGGGGGGGCCTACACTGAAGCTTTCTTT. It specifies CASSPGGAYTEAFF.